This T cell receptor beta chain emerged from a study of T cells in Graves' hyperthyroidism and ophthalmopathy. RNA transcripts gave rise to amplified TCR beta CDR3 regions. When the TCR CDR3 underwent first-round RT-PCR, the HTBI primer set was used. TCRdb recomputed calls from the multiplex PCR reads with MiXCR, one row per CDR3 protein. There are 600,000 or so distinct CDR3 sequences in the sample; roughly 14% occur only once, and around 12% lies in the top ten. This clonotype has just one count. The CDR3 runs to 14 residues. The V and J ends lost 6 bases and 2 bases, in that order; junction bases with no gene match: 3. CDR1 is ENHRY and CDR2 is SYGVKD in the germline V gene.

This chain links TRBV10-3 with TRBJ1-5; 8 bases are a match to TRBD1. Material: blood. The clonotype was recovered from a woman aged 50 to 65 with Graves' ophthalmopathy. CDR3 residues: CAISQTGGNQPQHF. DNA of the CDR3: TGTGCCATCAGCCAGACAGGGGGCAATCAGCCCCAGCATTTT.